Presented here are 5 T cell receptor beta chains from one specimen sequenced in a study of cytomegalovirus exposure and HLA in healthy donors. PCR was performed using 60 Vbeta and 13 Jbeta primers. The table came from immunoSEQ multiplex PCR; TCRdb's copy has only in-frame clones and leaves some out. The data contain fewer than 200,000 clones, roughly 71% of them singletons. Sequenced: PBMCs. The receptors were gathered from a girl under 18 in good health and CMV-seronegative.

This chain connects TRBV30 to TRBJ2-5, with 8 bases fitting TRBD1. Germline values: CDR1 GTSNPN, CDR2 SVGIG (reference sequence). The CDR3 has 15 amino acids. With V trimmed by 0 bases and J by 4 bases, 7 bases remained unmatched. For the CDR3, the DNA is TGTGCCTGGAGTGTCAGGACAGGGAGTGGAGAGACCCAGTACTTC. Residues: CAWSVRTGSGETQYF.

This clone is a singleton in its sample. CDR3 DNA: TGTGCCAGCAGTGACTCACAGGGGGCCACGAACACTGAAGCTTTCTTT. Translating it yields CASSDSQGATNTEAFF. V and J are TRBV25-1 and TRBJ1-1; 9 bases line up with TRBD1. Germline CDR1 is MGHDK and CDR2 is SYGVNS. The junction had 6 bases not matched to a gene; V was cut back by 3 bases and J by 1 base. This CDR3 has 16 residues. Filled out from reference TRBV25-1 and TRBJ1-1, the complete variable domain reads EADIYQTPRYLVIGTGKKITLECSQTMGHDKMYWYQQDPGMELHLIHYSYGVNSTEKGDLSSESTVSRIRTEHFPLTLESARPSHTSQYLCASSDSQGATNTEAFFGQGTRLTVV.

This clone turned up a few times. This chain uses TRBV5-1 with TRBJ1-2; 10 bases are shared with TRBD1. CDR3 length: 13 amino acids. V gave up 4 bases and J gave up 8 bases; unmatched junction bases: 5. Germline V CDR1 and CDR2: SGHRS, YFSETQ. The CDR3 here is CASSPGQGVGYTF. Written as DNA, the CDR3 is TGCGCCAGCAGCCCAGGACAGGGGGTAGGCTACACCTTC. Supplemented by reference TRBV5-1 and TRBJ1-2, the full variable domain reads KAGVTQTPRYLIKTRGQQVTLSCSPISGHRSVSWYQQTPGQGLQFLFEYFSETQRNKGNFPGRFSGRQFSNSRSEMNVSTLELGDSALYLCASSPGQGVGYTFGSGTRLTVV.

The chain has TRBV27 and TRBJ2-2; TRBD2 might be the D (6 bases). The CDR3 covers 15 residues. Germline V CDR1 and CDR2: MNHEY, SMNVEV (reference sequence). Trimming cost V 3 bases and J 5 bases, with 13 bases left between them. The CDR3, as DNA: TGTGCCAGCAGTTTGGCGGGGCAATGGACCGGGGAGCTGTTTTTT. Its protein product is CASSLAGQWTGELFF.

The chain is built from TRBV18 and TRBJ1-4; D possibly corresponds to TRBD1 (6 bases). The CDR3 spans 14 residues. Germline V gene lookup returns CDR1 KGHSH and CDR2 LQKENI. V dropped 3 bases and J dropped 8 bases, with 13 bases sitting between them. This chain's CDR3 is CASSPSTGSEKLFF. CDR3 DNA: TGTGCCAGCTCACCTAGTACAGGGAGCGAAAAACTGTTTTTT.